This T cell receptor (beta chain) stems from a study of blood T cell repertoires in COVID-19. Looking at the study overall: The samples span acute and convalescent COVID-19 from the United States, Italy and Spain. Nucleic acid was either cDNA or gDNA, and it came from T cells, B-cell-depleted T cells, or PBMCs.

Original processing notes: By means of reference gene primer amplification, nucleated cell counts were estimated. Data came from immunoSEQ multiplex PCR; TCRdb stores just in-frame clones and leaves some out. That table is the source of V, J and clone size, and D and trimming were worked out from the DNA. Here the sample spans around 100,000 clones, 75% to 95% being singletons. Details on this clone: This sample includes further DNA sequences coding for the same CDR3.

Germline-derived CDR1 and CDR2 are MNHNS and SASEGT. V lost 1 base to trimming and J lost 4 bases, with 5 bases between them. The CDR3 contains 13 residues. Sequencing input: peripheral blood. The TCR sequence derives from a man between 45 and 60 years old with acute or convalescent COVID-19. J is TRBJ1-5 and V is TRBV6-1; D not certain. The CDR3 region has the DNA TGTGCCAGCAGTGAAGGGAGGAATCAGCCCCAGCATTTT. Residues: CASSEGRNQPQHF.